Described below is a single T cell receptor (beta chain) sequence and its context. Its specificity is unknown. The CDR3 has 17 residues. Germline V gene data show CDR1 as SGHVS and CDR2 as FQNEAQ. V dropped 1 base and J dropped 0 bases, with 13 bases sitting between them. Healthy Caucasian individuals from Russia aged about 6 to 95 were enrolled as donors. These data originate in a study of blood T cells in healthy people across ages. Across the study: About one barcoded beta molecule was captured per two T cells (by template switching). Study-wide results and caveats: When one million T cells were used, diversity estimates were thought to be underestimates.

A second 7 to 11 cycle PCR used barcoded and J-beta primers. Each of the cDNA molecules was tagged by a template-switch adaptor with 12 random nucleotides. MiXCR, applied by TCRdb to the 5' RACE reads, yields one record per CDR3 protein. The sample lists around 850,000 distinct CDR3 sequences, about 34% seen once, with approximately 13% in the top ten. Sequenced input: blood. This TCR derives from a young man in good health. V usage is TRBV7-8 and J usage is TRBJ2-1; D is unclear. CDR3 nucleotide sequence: TGTGCCAGCAGCTTAGAGCCCAACCTACGCTCCTACAATGAGCAGTTCTTC. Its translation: CASSLEPNLRSYNEQFF.